This is a list of T cell receptor beta chains from one sample in a study of shared clonotypes between healthy human individuals. Measured with immunoSEQ multiplex PCR; TCRdb has only the in-frame clones, and not every one. The sample shows approximately 980,000 clones, more than 75% of them seen only once. The material sequenced was memory CD4+ T cells sorted from blood. The receptors come from a man between 18 and 29 years old in good health. Both conserved end residues are part of each CDR3. Fields, in order: clone size, V gene, J gene, D gene, CDR3 protein, CDR3 DNA. A D gene is named only where the DNA matches it firmly. A row's size may be missing; if present it is once, few, many or a size class.

size: .
V: TRBV4-1
J: TRBJ1-3
D: .
CDR3: CASSQVALGNTIYF
DNA: TGCGCCAGCAGCCAAGTGGCCCTTGGAAACACCATATATTTT

size: .
V: TRBV5-6
J: TRBJ1-5
D: .
CDR3: CASSWGQRGQPQHF
DNA: TGTGCCAGCAGCTGGGGCCAGAGGGGTCAGCCCCAGCATTTT

size: .
V: TRBV29-1
J: TRBJ1-5
D: .
CDR3: CSVAVRDEVGNQPQHF
DNA: TGCAGCGTTGCGGTCCGGGACGAGGTTGGCAATCAGCCCCAGCATTTT

size: once
V: TRBV5-6
J: TRBJ1-2
D: .
CDR3: CASSPEFGEHYGYTF
DNA: TGTGCCAGCAGCCCCGAATTCGGGGAACACTATGGCTACACCTTC

size: few
V: TRBV5-1
J: TRBJ1-5
D: .
CDR3: CASSLVPYQPQHF
DNA: TGCGCCAGCAGCTTGGTCCCCTATCAGCCCCAGCATTTT

size: .
V: TRBV19
J: TRBJ1-5
D: .
CDR3: CASIGTYGDRPQHF
DNA: TGTGCCAGTATCGGCACTTACGGAGATCGGCCCCAGCATTTT

size: few
V: TRBV5-6
J: TRBJ2-5
D: TRBD1
CDR3: CASSTAYTGAETQYF
DNA: TGTGCCAGCAGCACCGCTTACACAGGGGCGGAGACCCAGTACTTC

size: .
V: TRBV28
J: TRBJ2-5
D: .
CDR3: CASSSGIETQYF
DNA: TGTGCCAGCAGCTCAGGGATCGAGACCCAGTACTTC

size: .
V: TRBV7-2
J: TRBJ2-5
D: TRBD2
CDR3: CASSLVSGRWETQYF
DNA: TGTGCCAGCAGCTTAGTAAGCGGGAGATGGGAGACCCAGTACTTC

size: .
V: TRBV6-5
J: TRBJ1-2
D: .
CDR3: CASSYGTNYGYTF
DNA: TGTGCCAGCAGTTACGGGACAAACTATGGCTACACCTTC

size: .
V: TRBV10-3
J: TRBJ2-2
D: TRBD2
CDR3: CAISDATGTSGRAGELFF
DNA: TGTGCCATCAGTGATGCCACCGGGACTAGCGGGAGAGCCGGGGAGCTGTTTTTT

size: .
V: TRBV30
J: TRBJ1-1
D: .
CDR3: CAWTEESGNTEAFF
DNA: TGTGCCTGGACGGAGGAGAGCGGGAACACTGAAGCTTTCTTT

size: .
V: TRBV7-2
J: TRBJ1-3
D: TRBD1
CDR3: CASSLGQNTIYF
DNA: TGTGCCAGCAGCTTGGGACAGAACACCATATATTTT

size: .
V: TRBV15
J: TRBJ1-2
D: TRBD1
CDR3: CATSRGGTAASYGYTF
DNA: TGTGCCACCAGCAGAGGCGGGACAGCCGCCTCCTATGGCTACACCTTC

size: .
V: TRBV28
J: TRBJ2-1
D: .
CDR3: CASSLWGGSNEQFF
DNA: TGTGCCAGCAGTTTATGGGGGGGAAGCAATGAGCAGTTCTTC

size: .
V: TRBV5-1
J: TRBJ2-1
D: TRBD2
CDR3: CASRALAGVNEQFF
DNA: TGCGCCAGCAGAGCCCTAGCGGGAGTAAATGAGCAGTTCTTC

size: once
V: TRBV9
J: TRBJ2-2
D: .
CDR3: CASSVVPAGELFF
DNA: TGTGCCAGCAGCGTAGTACCTGCCGGGGAGCTGTTTTTT